Listed here are 21 T cell receptor beta chains from one sample, sequenced in a study of cytomegalovirus exposure and HLA in healthy donors listed by TCRdb under 2017. Library construction relied on the immunoSEQ multiplex PCR assay. For the multiplex PCR, a mixture combining 60 forward primers for TCR Vbeta segments and 13 reverse primers for TCR Jbeta segments was used. TCRdb's version of the immuneACCESS table is confined to in-frame rearrangements and falls short of the full clone set. An unresolved V gene accounts for under half of the shortfall where checked; the remainder is of unknown origin. The sample contains more than 90,000 clones, roughly 77% of them found a single time. The ten largest account for about 5% of the sample. The sample comprised PBMCs. The receptors were gathered from a man in his forties or fifties in good health and CMV-seropositive.

The chain uses TRBV10-3 and TRBJ1-4; 7 nucleotides agree with TRBD1. This CDR3 is built from 14 residues. Germline values: CDR1 ENHRY, CDR2 SYGVKD. J was trimmed by 8 bases and V by 8 bases; bases with no gene match: 11. The DNA for the CDR3 is TGTGCCATCCGACCGACAGGGAGTGACGAAAAACTGTTTTTT. Protein sequence: CAIRPTGSDEKLFF.

The chain joins TRBV19 to TRBJ2-5; 7 bases match TRBD2. The germline V gene encodes CDR1 LNHDA and CDR2 SQIVND (reference sequence). This CDR3 region has 13 residues. The J segment lost 4 bases and the V segment lost 7 bases, leaving 6 bases of the junction unmatched. CDR3 sequence: CASMVGGGETQYF. In DNA form, the CDR3 reads TGTGCCAGTATGGTTGGGGGGGGAGAGACCCAGTACTTC.

The chain links TRBV7-9 to TRBJ1-1, with TRBD1 as a possible D gene (6 bases). V was clipped by 5 bases and J by 1 base, with 20 bases between them. There are 17 residues in the CDR3. The germline CDR1 and CDR2 sequences are SEHNR and FQNEAQ (reference sequence). CDR3 region: CASSQRGGDPGNTEAFF. The CDR3 bases are TGTGCCAGCAGCCAGCGGGGGGGCGATCCGGGGAACACTGAAGCTTTCTTT.

About this clone: The germline gene is not matched at one end of the junction; a read error may be the cause. The chain is built from TRBV5-5 and TRBJ1-5, with 7 nucleotides matching TRBD1. From germline, CDR1 is SGHKS and CDR2 YYEKEE (reference sequence). The CDR3 totals 15 residues. The CDR3 DNA is TGTGCCAGCAGCTTGTCTTGGGACAGCAATCAGCTCCAGCATTTT. It is translated as CASSLSWDSNQLQHF.

This clone occurred once. V gene TRBV5-1 combines with J gene TRBJ2-5; 15 bases fit TRBD2. V trimming: 7 bases; J trimming: 5 bases; junction bases outside the gene matches: 9. In germline, CDR1 is SGHRS, CDR2 YFSETQ. The CDR3 runs to 16 residues. CDR3 in DNA: TGCGCCAGCGGACTGGGACTAGCGGGAGGATCGGAGACCCAGTACTTC. This gives the protein CASGLGLAGGSETQYF.

V gene TRBV18 combines with J gene TRBJ2-1; TRBD1 matches 12 bases. The trim removed 10 bases at V and 7 bases at J, leaving 11 bases unmatched. This CDR3 is 15 amino acids long. Germline V CDR1 and CDR2: KGHSH, LQKENI. The chain's CDR3 is CATAETGQGANEQFF. DNA for the CDR3: TGTGCCACGGCAGAAACGGGACAGGGGGCGAATGAGCAGTTCTTC.

This clone has more than one count but fewer than ten. The chain couples TRBV6-5 to TRBJ1-1; TRBD1 matches 10 bases. This CDR3 is built from 15 residues. Germline V CDR1 and CDR2: MNHEY, SVGAGI. V was clipped by 3 bases and J by 1 base; unmatched bases: 2. The CDR3 protein is CASSYGDRGNTEAFF. The DNA of the CDR3 is TGTGCCAGCAGTTATGGGGACAGGGGGAACACTGAAGCTTTCTTT.

V gene TRBV6-1 combines with J gene TRBJ2-5; 9 positions match TRBD2. The end of the DNA is better explained by TRBJ2-7, so the J call may be wrong. Per the germline V gene, CDR1 is MNHNS and CDR2 is SASEGT. This CDR3 is built from 14 residues. The CDR3 coding sequence is TGTGCCAGCAGTGTATCTAGCGGGACCTACGAGCAGTACTTC. Residues: CASSVSSGTYEQYF.

The chain joins TRBV10-2 to TRBJ1-6; a possible D gene is TRBD1 (5 bases). The CDR3 runs 16 residues. Trimming cost V 1 base and J 6 bases, with 13 bases left between them. Germline V lookup: CDR1 WSHSY, CDR2 SAAADI. Here the CDR3 DNA reads TGCGCCAGCAGTGAGTACGGGGGAAACCCTAATTCACCCCTCCACTTT. Its protein is CASSEYGGNPNSPLHF.

This chain joins TRBV4-1 and TRBJ2-3, with TRBD2 matching over 8 bases. V trimming: 6 bases; J trimming: 0 bases; junction bases outside the gene matches: 14. The length of the CDR3 is 18 residues. Germline V gives CDR1 MGHRA, CDR2 YSYEKL. The CDR3 region is CASRDQGGGKGSTDTQYF. As DNA, the CDR3 is TGCGCCAGCAGGGACCAAGGCGGGGGGAAAGGGAGCACAGATACGCAGTATTTT.

The V and J genes are TRBV29-1 and TRBJ1-2; D not certain. CDR1 is SQVTM and CDR2 is ANQGSEA in the germline V gene. V was trimmed by 7 bases and J by 4 bases, leaving 16 bases between them. The CDR3 runs to 13 residues. CDR3 coding DNA: TGCAGCGCTTCCTTGGGTGGAGGCTATGGCTACACCTTC. This codes for CSASLGGGYGYTF.

Concerning this clone itself: This sample also contains other DNA sequences that code for the same CDR3. In DNA, the CDR3 is TGTGCCAGCAGAGGGGACAGTGGACGAATGACTGAAGCTTTCTTT. Amino acid sequence: CASRGDSGRMTEAFF. The rearrangement uses TRBV7-6 and TRBJ1-1; TRBD1 aligns across 7 bases. V trimming: 6 bases; J trimming: 5 bases; junction bases outside the gene matches: 12. Germline CDR1 reads SGHVS; CDR2 reads FNYEAQ. The CDR3 is 15 amino acids.

This sequence joins TRBV7-2 and TRBJ2-7; 10 bases match TRBD1. Germline V gene data show CDR1 as SGHTA and CDR2 as FQGNSA. This CDR3 has 14 residues. With V trimmed by 6 bases and J by 3 bases, 5 bases remained unmatched. This CDR3 reads CASSFGTGDYEQYF. CDR3 sequence (DNA): TGTGCCAGCAGTTTCGGGACAGGGGACTACGAGCAGTACTTC.

This rearrangement joins TRBV5-4 to TRBJ2-3; 9 nucleotides line up with TRBD1. The CDR3 contains 15 residues. V lost 3 bases, J lost 2 bases, and 4 bases stayed unmatched. Germline V CDR1 and CDR2: SGHNT, YYREEE (reference sequence). CDR3 DNA sequence: TGTGCCAGCAGCTCGGGACAGGGAAACACAGATACGCAGTATTTT. It specifies CASSSGQGNTDTQYF.

The chain carries TRBV9 and TRBJ2-3; a weak D match, TRBD1 (6 bases). The length of the CDR3 is 14 residues. Germline V gene data show CDR1 as SGDLS and CDR2 as YYNGEE. With 3 bases removed from V and 0 bases from J, the gap between germline ends came to 8 bases. CDR3 loop: CASSARGSTDTQYF. The CDR3 DNA reads TGTGCCAGCAGCGCCAGGGGAAGCACAGATACGCAGTATTTT.

On this clone: The missing conserved phenylalanine or tryptophan at the end of this CDR3 makes a read error likely. No DNA is shown, since the ends of the CDR3 on it are uncertain; the CDR3 is the one TCRdb lists. The rearrangement joins TRBV28 to TRBJ1-2; TRBD1 is the table's D call, not checked against the DNA. The CDR3 is 21 amino acids in total, end residues counted. CDR1 and CDR2 from the germline V gene are MDHEN and SYDVKM. The CDR3 spells CASTGLPQTRASEGELWLQNL.

The rearrangement uses TRBV27 and TRBJ2-3; 8 nucleotides agree with TRBD2. V was pared by 5 bases and J by 5 bases, with 12 bases of the junction left unmatched. Germline CDR1 MNHEY, CDR2 SMNVEV (reference sequence). The CDR3 covers 16 residues. The CDR3 DNA sequence: TGTGCCAGCAGTACACTAAACGGGGGGGCCAAAGATACGCAGTATTTT. Translation: CASSTLNGGAKDTQYF.

The chain uses TRBV7-3 and TRBJ2-1; 8 bases are a match to TRBD1. V dropped 1 base and J dropped 8; count of bases not matched to a gene: 7. Germline V gene lookup returns CDR1 SGHTA and CDR2 FQGTGA. There are 15 residues in the CDR3. The CDR3 coding sequence is TGTGCCAGCAGCTTAAATGGACAGGGTATCGATGAGCAGTTCTTC. The encoded protein is CASSLNGQGIDEQFF.

The J gene is TRBJ2-7, the V gene TRBV10-3; D possibly corresponds to TRBD2 (6 bases). Germline CDR1 ENHRY, CDR2 SYGVKD. The V gene lost 8 bases and the J gene lost 0 bases, with 11 bases spanning the gap. This CDR3 contains 13 residues. The CDR3 DNA is TGTGCCATCGGGGACTTTAGCTCCTACGAGCAGTACTTC. This sequence encodes CAIGDFSSYEQYF.

CDR3 coding DNA: TGTGCCAGCAGTTTACGGGCAGGGGGCTATGGCTACACCTTC. Protein sequence: CASSLRAGGYGYTF. V is TRBV28 and J is TRBJ1-2; 7 positions match TRBD1. CDR3 size: 14 residues. With 2 bases clipped from V and 4 bases from J, the junction kept 4 bases outside the gene matches. CDR1 is MDHEN and CDR2 is SYDVKM in the germline V gene.

A note on this clone: At the DNA level, this CDR3 is encoded by other sequences in the same sample as well. This chain uses TRBV6-1 with TRBJ1-6; maybe TRBD1 (6 bases). The CDR3 has 17 residues. V lost 4 bases and J lost 0, with 13 bases in between. Per germline, CDR1 MNHNS and CDR2 SASEGT. CDR3 DNA sequence: TGTGCCAGCAGTGGATACAGGGAGAGCTCCTATAATTCACCCCTCCACTTT. Protein: CASSGYRESSYNSPLHF.